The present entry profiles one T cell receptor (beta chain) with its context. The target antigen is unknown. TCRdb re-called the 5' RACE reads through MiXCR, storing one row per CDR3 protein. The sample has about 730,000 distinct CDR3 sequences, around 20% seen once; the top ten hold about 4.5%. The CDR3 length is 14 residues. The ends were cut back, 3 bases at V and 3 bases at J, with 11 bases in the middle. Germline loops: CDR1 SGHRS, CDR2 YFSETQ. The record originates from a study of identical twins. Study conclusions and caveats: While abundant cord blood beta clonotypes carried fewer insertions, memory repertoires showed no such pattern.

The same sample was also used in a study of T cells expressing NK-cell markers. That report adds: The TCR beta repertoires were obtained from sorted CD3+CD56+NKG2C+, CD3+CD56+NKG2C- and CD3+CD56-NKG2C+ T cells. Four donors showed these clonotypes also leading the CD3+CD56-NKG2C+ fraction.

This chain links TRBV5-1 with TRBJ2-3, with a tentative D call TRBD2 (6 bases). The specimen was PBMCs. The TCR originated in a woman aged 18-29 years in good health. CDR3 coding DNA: TGCGCCAGCAGCTCCGGGGGTTTTACAGATACGCAGTATTTT. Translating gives CASSSGGFTDTQYF. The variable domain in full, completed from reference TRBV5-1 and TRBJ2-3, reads KAGVTQTPRYLIKTRGQQVTLSCSPISGHRSVSWYQQTPGQGLQFLFEYFSETQRNKGNFPGRFSGRQFSNSRSEMNVSTLELGDSALYLCASSSGGFTDTQYFGPGTRLTVL.